The clone carrying this TCR beta chain was picked up a small number of times. Antigen specificity is unknown. In TCRdb, the 5' RACE reads were re-called with MiXCR into one record per CDR3 protein. The sample lists around 430,000 distinct CDR3 sequences, approximately 15% occurring once. The entry originates in a study of T-cell memory formation after mild COVID-19. Study findings and constraints: Whether day 37 second-wave clones are SARS-CoV-2-specific was not confirmed. Later expanders leaned CD4+, whereas clones that contracted between day 15 and 85 were balanced CD4/CD8.

The specimen was PBMCs or a T cell subset sorted from them (not recorded which). The receptor's source is a man aged 18 to 30 who had mild COVID-19 (a few samples of this study predate the infection). Cell type and time point are not known.

DNA of the CDR3: TGCGCCAGCAGCCAACTGACTAGCGGGTCCAAAAACATTCAGTACTTC. Translating it yields CASSQLTSGSKNIQYF. This chain links TRBV4-1 with TRBJ2-4; 10 bases map to TRBD2. V shed 2 bases, J shed 2 bases, and the junction held 3 bases outside the gene matches. The CDR3 covers 16 residues. The V gene's germline CDR1 is MGHRA and CDR2 YSYEKL.